The 4 T cell receptor beta chains given below trace back to one sample, sequenced in a study of blood T cell repertoires in COVID-19. This table comes from immunoSEQ multiplex PCR, and its TCRdb copy is limited to in-frame clones, with some not included. The sample holds over 150,000 clones, 88% seen once. Sequenced input: peripheral blood. These receptors were obtained from a man between 45 and 60 years old who had recovered from COVID-19.

V gene TRBV6-5 combines with J gene TRBJ2-1; no reliable D call. The germline V gene encodes CDR1 MNHEY and CDR2 SVGAGI. This CDR3 has 11 residues. With 6 bases removed from V and 4 bases from J, the gap between germline ends came to 4 bases. In DNA, the CDR3 is TGTGCCAGCAGGAGTTACAATGAGCAGTTCTTC. Translated, it gives CASRSYNEQFF.

The chain links TRBV7-2 to TRBJ2-1, with 7 bases lining up with TRBD1. Germline-derived CDR1 and CDR2 are SGHTA and FQGNSA. The CDR3 is made up of 17 amino acids. The V gene end was trimmed by 5 bases and the J gene end by 4 bases; junction bases not matched to a gene: 14. CDR3 sequence (DNA): TGTGCCAGCAGCCCCCGTAGACAGGGCGGGTTTTACAATGAGCAGTTCTTC. Translation: CASSPRRQGGFYNEQFF.

The chain carries TRBV2 and TRBJ1-5, with unresolved D. This CDR3 region has 16 residues. The V end lost 6 bases, the J end lost 1 base, and 16 bases lay between the germline ends. The germline V gene encodes CDR1 SNHLY and CDR2 FYNNEI. The DNA for the CDR3 is TGTGCCAGCAGCGAAAGTACGGTGGTGAGCAATCAGCCCCAGCATTTT. Its translation: CASSESTVVSNQPQHF.

The chain recombines TRBV10-2 with TRBJ2-6; D possibly corresponds to TRBD1 (5 bases). CDR1 and CDR2 (germline): WSHSY, SAAADI. Trimming removed 7 bases from V and 0 bases from J, with 16 bases in between. CDR3 length: 17 amino acids. The DNA of the CDR3 is TGCGCCAGCACCGATCCGGTTACAGGCTCTGGGGCCAACGTCCTGACTTTC. Its translation: CASTDPVTGSGANVLTF.